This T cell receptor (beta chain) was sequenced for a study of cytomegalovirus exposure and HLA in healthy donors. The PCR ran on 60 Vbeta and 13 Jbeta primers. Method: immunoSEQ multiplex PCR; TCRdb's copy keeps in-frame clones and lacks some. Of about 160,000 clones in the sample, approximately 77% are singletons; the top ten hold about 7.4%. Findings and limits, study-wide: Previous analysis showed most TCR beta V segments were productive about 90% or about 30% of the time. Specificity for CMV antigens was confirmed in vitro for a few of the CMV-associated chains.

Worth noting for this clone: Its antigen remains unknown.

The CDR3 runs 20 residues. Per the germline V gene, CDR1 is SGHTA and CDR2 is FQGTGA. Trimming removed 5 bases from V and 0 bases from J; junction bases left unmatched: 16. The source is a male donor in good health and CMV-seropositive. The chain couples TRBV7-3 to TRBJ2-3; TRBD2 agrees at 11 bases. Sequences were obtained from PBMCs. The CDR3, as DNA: TGTGCCAGCAGCCGTTCGGGGACTAGCGGTAACCCCGCTAGCACAGATACGCAGTATTTT. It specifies CASSRSGTSGNPASTDTQYF.